This is a list of T cell receptor beta chains from one sample in a study of CD8+ T cells in alopecia areata. The protocol was immunoSEQ multiplex PCR, while the TCRdb copy is restricted to in-frame clones and leaves out a portion. This sample has some 180,000 clones, with approximately 51% found just once. The sample here was CD8+ T cells sorted from blood, taken at approximately week 51, from a patient treated with tofacitinib. Source of these receptors: a human donor with alopecia areata. Each CDR3 is given with its conserved first and last residue. The D gene is left open where the match is weak. A row's size may be missing; if present it is once, few, many or a size class.

V gene	J gene	D gene	clone size	CDR3 protein	CDR3 DNA
TRBV7-9	TRBJ2-3	-	few	CASSQNARAPLSTDTQYF	TGTGCCAGCAGTCAGAATGCGAGAGCCCCCCTAAGCACAGATACGCAGTATTTT
TRBV7-9	TRBJ2-1	TRBD2	few	CASSLGRVYNEQFF	TGTGCCAGCAGCTTGGGGAGGGTTTACAATGAGCAGTTCTTC
TRBV6-6	TRBJ1-6	-	-	CASFRGAGSPLHF	TGTGCCAGCTTTCGGGGGGCAGGTTCACCCCTCCACTTT
TRBV4-1	TRBJ2-7	TRBD1	-	CASSQASSGQGYEQYF	TGCGCCAGCAGCCAGGCTTCATCGGGACAGGGCTACGAGCAGTACTTC
TRBV4-1	TRBJ2-2	-	-	CASSQLEGTGELFF	TGCGCCAGCAGCCAACTTGAGGGCACCGGGGAGCTGTTTTTT
TRBV5-6	TRBJ1-1	-	-	CASSWGGSTINEAFF	TGTGCCAGCAGCTGGGGGGGTTCAACCATCAATGAAGCTTTCTTT
TRBV13	TRBJ1-4	TRBD1	-	CASSLEGAGEKLFF	TGTGCCAGCAGCTTAGAGGGGGCAGGGGAAAAACTGTTTTTT
TRBV27	TRBJ2-5	-	few	CASSLSGETQYF	TGTGCCAGCAGTTTAAGTGGAGAGACCCAGTACTTC
TRBV25-1	TRBJ1-4	-	-	CASSPIGEKLFF	TGTGCCAGCAGCCCTATCGGAGAAAAACTGTTTTTT
TRBV15	TRBJ1-4	-	few	CATSRAGTLAF	TGTGCCACCAGCAGAGCAGGGACGCTTGCTTTT
TRBV29-1	TRBJ2-1	TRBD2	-	CSVALAGGLPYNEQFF	TGCAGCGTTGCACTAGCGGGGGGGCTTCCCTACAATGAGCAGTTCTTC
TRBV14	TRBJ1-1	TRBD1	once	CASSQITGANTEAFF	TGTGCCAGCAGCCAGATTACAGGGGCGAACACTGAAGCTTTCTTT
TRBV4-1	TRBJ1-1	-	-	CASSQEVSMPEAFF	TGCGCCAGCAGCCAAGAAGTCAGTATGCCTGAAGCTTTCTTT
TRBV30	TRBJ1-1	-	-	CAWSLLVNTEAFF	TGTGCCTGGAGTCTTTTGGTGAACACTGAAGCTTTCTTT
TRBV21-1	TRBJ1-5	-	few	CASSNRERNQPQHF	TGTGCCAGCAGCAACCGGGAACGCAATCAGCCCCAGCATTTT
TRBV19	TRBJ2-6	-	-	CASSIEVLGANVLTF	TGTGCCAGTAGTATTGAGGTCCTCGGGGCCAACGTCCTGACTTTC
TRBV4-1	TRBJ1-4	-	few	CASSPQGEGENEKLFF	TGCGCCAGCAGCCCCCAAGGGGAGGGCGAAAATGAAAAACTGTTTTTT
TRBV5-4	TRBJ1-1	-	-	CASSFGSEAFF	TGTGCCAGCAGCTTTGGTTCCGAAGCTTTCTTT
TRBV6-5	TRBJ1-5	-	-	CASSEWEANQPQHF	TGTGCCAGCAGTGAATGGGAGGCGAATCAGCCCCAGCATTTT
TRBV25-1	TRBJ1-2	-	few	CATQGLGYGYTF	TGTGCCACGCAGGGGCTGGGCTATGGCTACACCTTC
TRBV29-1	TRBJ1-2	TRBD1	few	CSVERGTEDGYTF	TGCAGCGTTGAAAGGGGGACAGAGGATGGCTACACCTTC
TRBV7-2	TRBJ2-7	-	few	CASSFAPSYEQYF	TGTGCCAGCAGCTTTGCCCCCTCCTACGAGCAGTACTTC
TRBV18	TRBJ2-7	-	-	CASSPGPGQAYEQYF	TGTGCCAGCTCGCCTGGCCCAGGGCAGGCCTACGAGCAGTACTTC
TRBV7-3	TRBJ2-2	-	once	CASSSLTGRAGELFF	TGTGCCAGCAGCTCCTTGACAGGCCGGGCCGGGGAGCTGTTTTTT
TRBV30	TRBJ2-2	-	-	CAWSVSSAGASTGELFF	TGTGCCTGGAGTGTCTCCTCTGCGGGGGCGAGCACCGGGGAGCTGTTTTTT
TRBV27	TRBJ2-1	TRBD2	-	CASSSSGLAGDREQFF	TGTGCCAGCAGTTCGTCGGGACTAGCGGGGGATCGTGAGCAGTTCTTC
TRBV27	TRBJ1-6	-	-	CASRPGGSDSPLHF	TGTGCCAGCAGACCCGGAGGGTCCGATTCACCCCTCCACTTT
TRBV5-1	TRBJ2-7	TRBD1	-	CASSWTGTGVGEQYF	TGCGCCAGCAGCTGGACTGGGACAGGGGTGGGAGAGCAGTACTTC
TRBV16	TRBJ2-3	-	few	CASSQSNPGLPDTQYF	TGTGCCAGCAGCCAATCGAATCCAGGGCTGCCAGATACGCAGTATTTT
TRBV25-1	TRBJ2-1	-	-	CASSAPPGSWVF	TGTGCCAGCAGTGCGCCCCCGGGCAGTTGGGTCTTC
TRBV27	TRBJ2-7	-	-	CASSSGGYEQYF	TGTGCCAGCAGTTCCGGGGGCTACGAGCAGTACTTC
TRBV4-1	TRBJ1-1	TRBD1	-	CASSQGGQGIITEAFF	TGCGCCAGCAGCCAAGGAGGACAGGGGATTATCACTGAAGCTTTCTTT
TRBV18	TRBJ1-5	-	few	CASSPATGNQPQHF	TGTGCCAGCTCACCGGCCACAGGGAATCAGCCCCAGCATTTT
TRBV29-1	TRBJ1-2	-	few	CSVATPYGYTF	TGCAGCGTTGCTACACCTTATGGCTACACCTTC
TRBV30	TRBJ1-1	-	-	CAWSANGGSEAFF	TGTGCCTGGAGCGCCAATGGGGGATCTGAAGCTTTCTTT
TRBV29-1	TRBJ1-2	-	few	CSVEVRRGSGYTF	TGCAGCGTTGAAGTCCGACGGGGCTCTGGCTACACCTTC
TRBV6-5	TRBJ2-5	-	-	CASSYPGDDETQYF	TGTGCCAGCAGTTACCCAGGGGATGATGAGACCCAGTACTTC
TRBV12-5	TRBJ2-2	-	-	CASGSVGLRGTGELFF	TGTGCTAGTGGCTCTGTTGGTTTAAGGGGCACCGGGGAGCTGTTTTTT
TRBV6-5	TRBJ2-7	TRBD1	-	CASSYHRDRVYEQYF	TGTGCCAGCAGTTACCACCGGGACAGGGTCTACGAGCAGTACTTC
TRBV7-9	TRBJ2-7	-	few	CASSDVGPTYEQYF	TGTGCCAGCAGCGACGTCGGGCCAACCTACGAGCAGTACTTC
TRBV5-1	TRBJ1-1	-	few	CASSLSREMNTEAFF	TGCGCCAGCAGCTTGAGCAGGGAAATGAACACTGAAGCTTTCTTT
TRBV4-1	TRBJ2-5	TRBD1	few	CASSPETGGTQETQYF	TGCGCCAGCAGCCCGGAGACAGGGGGGACTCAAGAGACCCAGTACTTC
TRBV7-3	TRBJ2-6	-	-	CASSARIDFSGANVLTF	TGTGCCAGCAGCGCGCGAATCGATTTTTCTGGGGCCAACGTCCTGACTTTC
TRBV12-2	TRBJ2-4	-	-	CASRLVIRSAPCIAKNIQYF	TGTGCAAGTCGCTTAGTAATTCGGTCAGCACCATGTATAGCCAAAAACATTCAGTACTTC